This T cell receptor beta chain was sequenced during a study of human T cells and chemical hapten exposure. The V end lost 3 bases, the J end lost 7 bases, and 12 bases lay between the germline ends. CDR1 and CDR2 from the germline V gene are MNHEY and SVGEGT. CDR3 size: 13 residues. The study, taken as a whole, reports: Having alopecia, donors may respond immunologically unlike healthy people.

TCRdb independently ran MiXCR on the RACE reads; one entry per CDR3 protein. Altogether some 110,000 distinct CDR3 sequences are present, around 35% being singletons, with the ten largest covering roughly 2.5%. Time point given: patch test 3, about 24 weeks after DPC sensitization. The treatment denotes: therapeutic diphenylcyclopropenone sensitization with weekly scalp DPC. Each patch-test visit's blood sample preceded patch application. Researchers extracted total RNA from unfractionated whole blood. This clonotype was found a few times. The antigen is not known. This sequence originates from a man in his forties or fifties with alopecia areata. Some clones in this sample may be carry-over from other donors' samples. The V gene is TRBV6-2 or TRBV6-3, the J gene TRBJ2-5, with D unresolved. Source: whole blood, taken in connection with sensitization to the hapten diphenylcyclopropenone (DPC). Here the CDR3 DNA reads TGTGCCAGCAGTTATAACGGAGAGGCGACCCAGTACTTC. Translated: CASSYNGEATQYF.